These T cell receptor beta chains were read from a single sample in a study of blood T cells in healthy people across ages. Via MiXCR, TCRdb re-called the 5' RACE reads, giving one row per CDR3 protein. The sample includes more than 800,000 distinct CDR3 sequences, 29% seen only once; the top ten take 17%. The sequencing sample was made of blood. These receptors all come from an elderly woman in good health. Each CDR3 is given without its conserved first and last residue. The order of the fields is clone size, V gene, CDR3 length, J gene, CDR3 protein. Rows may omit the clone size; those that give it use once, few, many or a size class.

>NA|TRBV20-1|14|TRBJ2-3
SARSGSGGPTDTQY
>many|TRBV4-3|12|TRBJ2-7
ASSPRDGSYEQY
>NA|TRBV6-2/TRBV6-3|13|TRBJ1-1
ASSNPKFGNTEAF
>few|TRBV6-2/TRBV6-3|10|TRBJ1-1
ASNDLDTEAF
>many|TRBV6-2/TRBV6-3|15|TRBJ2-5
ASSFRLAGDKQETQY
>NA|TRBV20-1|10|TRBJ1-2
RFYRGLNGYT
>few|TRBV5-1|11|TRBJ2-5
ASSSTQGPVAY
>many|TRBV5-4|15|TRBJ2-3
ASSNEPGPALTDTQY
>many|TRBV6-2/TRBV6-3|11|TRBJ2-7
ASSYLVQYEQY
>NA|TRBV7-3|13|TRBJ2-1
ASSLMGGKYNEQF
>many|TRBV7-2|13|TRBJ2-1
ASSLAAGGQGEQF
>few|TRBV12-3/TRBV12-4|13|TRBJ2-3
ASSFRTVRTDTQY
>NA|TRBV28|11|TRBJ1-2
ASSQDRGQGYT
>NA|TRBV27|12|TRBJ1-2
ASSSLPGGNGYT
>few|TRBV5-8|15|TRBJ1-5
ASSSRSGRSLNQPQH
>few|TRBV6-5|14|TRBJ2-7
ASSYRDPKEGNEQY
>many|TRBV6-2/TRBV6-3|12|TRBJ1-2
ASSYTGRNYGYT
>many|TRBV7-2|12|TRBJ2-7
ASSRLPGAYEQY
>NA|TRBV7-2|12|TRBJ1-1
ASSLAGASTEAF
>few|TRBV6-5|16|TRBJ2-7
ASSYRDWRGALHNEQY
>few|TRBV7-9|12|TRBJ1-5
ASSPDTMNQPQH
>NA|TRBV7-2|15|TRBJ2-5
ASSPRLAGGSQETQY
>many|TRBV3-1|12|TRBJ2-1
ASSPFIGVNEQF
>NA|TRBV7-2|14|TRBJ2-6
ASSVNRGLGANVLT
>NA|TRBV5-1|11|TRBJ2-7
ASSLGVSAEQY
>many|TRBV6-4|13|TRBJ2-1
ASSEAGGSYNEQF